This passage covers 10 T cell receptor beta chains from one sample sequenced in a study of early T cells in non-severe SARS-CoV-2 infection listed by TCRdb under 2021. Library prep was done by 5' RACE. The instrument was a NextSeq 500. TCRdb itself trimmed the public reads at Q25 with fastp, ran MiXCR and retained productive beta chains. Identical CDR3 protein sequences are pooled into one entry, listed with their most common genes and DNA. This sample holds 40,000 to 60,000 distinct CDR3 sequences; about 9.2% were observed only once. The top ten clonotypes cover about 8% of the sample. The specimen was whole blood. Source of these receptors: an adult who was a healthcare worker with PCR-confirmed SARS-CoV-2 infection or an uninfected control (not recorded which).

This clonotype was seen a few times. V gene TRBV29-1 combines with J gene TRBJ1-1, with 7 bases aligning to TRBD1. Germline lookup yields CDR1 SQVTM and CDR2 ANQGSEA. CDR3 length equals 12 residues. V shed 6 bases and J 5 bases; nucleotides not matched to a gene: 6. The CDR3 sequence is CSVLTGSTEAFF. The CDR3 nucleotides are TGCAGCGTCTTGACAGGGTCAACTGAAGCTTTCTTT.

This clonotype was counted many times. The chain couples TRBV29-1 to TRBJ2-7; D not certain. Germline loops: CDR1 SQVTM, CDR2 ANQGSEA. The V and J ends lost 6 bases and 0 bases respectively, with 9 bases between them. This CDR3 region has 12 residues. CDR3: CSVTRSSYEQYF. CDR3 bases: TGCAGCGTAACCCGAAGCTCCTACGAGCAGTACTTC.

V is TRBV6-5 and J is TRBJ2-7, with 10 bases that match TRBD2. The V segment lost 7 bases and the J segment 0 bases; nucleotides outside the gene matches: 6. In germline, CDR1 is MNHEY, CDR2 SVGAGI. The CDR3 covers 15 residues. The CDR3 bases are TGTGCCAGCACTCCACCTAGCGGGAGCTCCTACGAGCAGTACTTC. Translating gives CASTPPSGSSYEQYF.

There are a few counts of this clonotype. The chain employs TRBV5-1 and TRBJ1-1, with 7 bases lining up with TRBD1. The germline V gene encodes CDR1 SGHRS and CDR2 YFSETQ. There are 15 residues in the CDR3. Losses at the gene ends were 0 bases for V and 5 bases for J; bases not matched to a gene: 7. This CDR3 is CASSLEAGGSTEAFF. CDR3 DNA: TGCGCCAGCAGCTTGGAGGCAGGGGGGAGTACTGAAGCTTTCTTT.

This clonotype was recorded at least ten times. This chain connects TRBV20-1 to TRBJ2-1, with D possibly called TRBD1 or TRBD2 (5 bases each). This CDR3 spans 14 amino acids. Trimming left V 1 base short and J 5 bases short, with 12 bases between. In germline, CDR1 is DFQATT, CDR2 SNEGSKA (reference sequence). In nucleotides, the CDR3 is TGCAGTGCTAGAGTCCGGGGCCAGGACAATGAGCAGTTCTTC. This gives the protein CSARVRGQDNEQFF.

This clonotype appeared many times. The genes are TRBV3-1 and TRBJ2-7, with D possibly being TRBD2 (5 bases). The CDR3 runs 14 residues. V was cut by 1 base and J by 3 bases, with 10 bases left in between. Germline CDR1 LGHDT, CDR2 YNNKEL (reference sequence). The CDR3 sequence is CASSQGAGDYEQYF. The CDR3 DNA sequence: TGTGCCAGCAGCCAAGGGGCCGGGGACTACGAGCAGTACTTC.

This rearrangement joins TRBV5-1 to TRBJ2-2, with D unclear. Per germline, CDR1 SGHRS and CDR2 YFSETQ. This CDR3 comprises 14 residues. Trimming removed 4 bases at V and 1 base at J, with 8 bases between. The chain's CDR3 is CASSLRRNTGELFF. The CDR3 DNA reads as TGCGCCAGCAGCCTCAGGAGGAACACCGGGGAGCTGTTTTTT.

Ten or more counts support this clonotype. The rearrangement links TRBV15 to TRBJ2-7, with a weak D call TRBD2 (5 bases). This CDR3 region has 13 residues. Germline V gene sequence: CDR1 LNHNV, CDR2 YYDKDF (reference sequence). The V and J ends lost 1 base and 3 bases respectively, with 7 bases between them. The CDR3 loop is CATSRGTGYEQYF. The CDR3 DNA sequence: TGTGCCACCAGCAGAGGGACTGGCTACGAGCAGTACTTC.

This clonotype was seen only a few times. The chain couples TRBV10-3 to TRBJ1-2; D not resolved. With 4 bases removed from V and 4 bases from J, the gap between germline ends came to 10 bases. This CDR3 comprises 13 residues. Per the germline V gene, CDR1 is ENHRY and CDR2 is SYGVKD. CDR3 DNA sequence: TGTGCCATCAGTGCCGGGCATTTCTATGGCTACACCTTC. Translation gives CAISAGHFYGYTF.

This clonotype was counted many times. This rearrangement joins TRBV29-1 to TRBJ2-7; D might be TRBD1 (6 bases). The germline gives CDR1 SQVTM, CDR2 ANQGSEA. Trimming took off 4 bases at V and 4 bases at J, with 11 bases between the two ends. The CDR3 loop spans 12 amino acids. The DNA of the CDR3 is TGCAGCGTTGTGGGGGCAGGGTACGAGCAGTACTTC. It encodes CSVVGAGYEQYF.